The 19 T cell receptor beta chains below were found in one sample sequenced in a study of blood T cell repertoires in COVID-19. Generated by immunoSEQ multiplex PCR, the TCRdb table keeps only in-frame clones and is missing some. The sample has some 76,000 clones, around nine tenths seen once. What was sequenced was peripheral blood. Receptor source: a young woman with acute or convalescent COVID-19.

The chain recombines TRBV6-5 with TRBJ2-1; D is unclear. CDR3 size: 14 residues. Trimming left V 2 bases short and J 6 bases short, with 11 bases between. Germline lookup yields CDR1 MNHEY and CDR2 SVGAGI. CDR3 coding DNA: TGTGCCAGCAGTTACAATGAGCTAAGCAATGAGCAGTTCTTC. As protein: CASSYNELSNEQFF.

This clone was recorded only once. CDR3 region: CASSQEAPGQGNEAFF. The CDR3 DNA reads as TGTGCCAGCAGCCAAGAGGCCCCGGGACAGGGGAATGAAGCTTTCTTT. The chain combines TRBV14 with TRBJ1-1; 10 nucleotides match TRBD1. Germline V gives CDR1 SGHDN, CDR2 FVKESK. The CDR3 totals 16 residues. Germline trimming cut 0 bases from V and 7 bases from J; bases unmatched to any gene: 8.

A few counts support this clone. The chain couples TRBV11-3 to TRBJ2-7; 8 nucleotides match TRBD2. V lost 1 base, J lost 5 bases, and 10 bases stayed unmatched. The CDR3 sequence is 16 residues long. Germline V gene lookup returns CDR1 SGHNT and CDR2 YENEEA. The CDR3, as DNA: TGTGCCAGCAGCTTAGGTCAGCGGGAGTCCGACGACGAGCAGTACTTC. This sequence encodes CASSLGQRESDDEQYF.

The rearrangement joins TRBV20-1 to TRBJ1-1; TRBD1 might be the D (5 bases). The V gene's germline CDR1 is DFQATT and CDR2 SNEGSKA (reference sequence). The germline V and J ends were trimmed by 5 bases and 8 bases, with 12 bases remaining between them. The CDR3 spans 11 residues. CDR3 DNA sequence: TGCAGTGCTCCTGACAGAGCCGAAGCTTTCTTT. Amino acids: CSAPDRAEAFF.

The rearrangement links TRBV5-1 to TRBJ1-1; 10 nucleotides match TRBD1. After removal of 4 bases from V and 5 bases from J, the junction contained 5 bases not matched to a gene. Germline V gene lookup returns CDR1 SGHRS and CDR2 YFSETQ. The CDR3 contains 14 residues. The CDR3 nucleotides read TGCGCCAGCAGCGTGACAGGGGGCGGGACTGAAGCTTTCTTT. Protein: CASSVTGGGTEAFF.

The V and J genes are TRBV6-5 and TRBJ1-2; D possibly corresponds to TRBD1 (6 bases). This CDR3 region has 12 residues. Germline V CDR1 and CDR2: MNHEY, SVGAGI. Trimming shortened V by 7 bases and J by 6 bases, and 12 bases separated the two germline ends. CDR3 sequence: CASTREGDGYTF. The CDR3, as DNA: TGTGCCAGCACCCGGGAGGGGGATGGCTACACCTTC.

The rearrangement links TRBV6-1 to TRBJ2-6, with no clear D. The V end was cut by 4 bases, the J end by 4 bases, with 14 bases between. This CDR3 is built from 16 residues. CDR1 MNHNS and CDR2 SASEGT come from the germline V gene. CDR3 protein: CASSVRQVAGANVLTF. The CDR3 region has the DNA TGTGCCAGCAGTGTAAGGCAGGTGGCCGGGGCCAACGTCCTGACTTTC.

The chain has TRBV5-4 and TRBJ2-3, with TRBD2 matching over 7 bases. Unmatched junction bases numbered 10, after V lost 4 bases and J lost 2 bases. Germline V gives CDR1 SGHNT, CDR2 YYREEE (reference sequence). The CDR3 is 16 amino acids. In nucleotides, the CDR3 is TGTGCCAGCAGCGCCGGACCCGGGACTAACACAGATACGCAGTATTTT. It translates to CASSAGPGTNTDTQYF.

The chain employs TRBV19 and TRBJ2-1; 11 bases map to TRBD2. V was pared by 1 base and J by 6 bases, with 2 bases of the junction left unmatched. Germline V gene sequence: CDR1 LNHDA, CDR2 SQIVND (reference sequence). CDR3 length equals 15 residues. The DNA of the CDR3 is TGTGCCAGTAGTATAGTAGCGGGAGGGTCCAATGAGCAGTTCTTC. Translating gives CASSIVAGGSNEQFF.

The rearrangement links TRBV27 to TRBJ1-1; possible D gene TRBD1, 6 bases. Germline V gives CDR1 MNHEY, CDR2 SMNVEV (reference sequence). The V gene lost 6 bases and the J gene lost 5 bases, with 22 bases spanning the gap. The CDR3 contains 16 residues. This chain's CDR3 is CASSSTLGRGGTEAFF. The DNA for the CDR3 is TGTGCCAGCAGCTCAACTCTGGGCAGGGGCGGTACTGAAGCTTTCTTT.

V is TRBV7-8 and J is TRBJ2-2, with a possible D match to TRBD2 (5 bases). Trimming left V 1 base short and J 1 base short, with 10 bases between. Germline lookup yields CDR1 SGHVS and CDR2 FQNEAQ. The CDR3 loop spans 16 amino acids. The CDR3 region has the DNA TGTGCCAGCAGCTTAGGTGGCGGGTTGAACACCGGGGAGCTGTTTTTT. Protein product: CASSLGGGLNTGELFF.

The chain recombines TRBV11-2 with TRBJ2-7, with a weak D call TRBD2 (5 bases). Trimming removed 2 bases at V and 2 bases at J, with 16 bases between. The CDR3 covers 16 residues. Germline V gives CDR1 SGHAT, CDR2 FQNNGV. CDR3 sequence: CASSLLLARGTYEQYF. CDR3 sequence (DNA): TGTGCCAGCAGCTTACTTCTGGCACGAGGGACCTACGAGCAGTACTTC.

With respect to this clone: Being one base from a much bigger clone, this may be a read error. The chain joins TRBV18 to TRBJ1-4; D gene ambiguous. V was pared by 1 base and J by 2 bases, with 5 bases between. The CDR3 is 14 amino acids. Germline CDR1 and CDR2: KGHSH and LQKENI. CDR3 amino acids: CASSPRETNEKLFF. The DNA of the CDR3 is TGTGCCAGCTCACCACGGGAGACTAATGAAAAACTGTTTTTT.

V usage is TRBV27 and J usage is TRBJ1-1; 8 positions match TRBD1. CDR3 size: 13 residues. The ends lost 2 bases at V and 5 bases at J; junction bases unmatched: 1. Germline values: CDR1 MNHEY, CDR2 SMNVEV (reference sequence). CDR3 sequence (DNA): TGTGCCAGCAGTTTAACAGGGGGGACTGAAGCTTTCTTT. Translation: CASSLTGGTEAFF.

V and J are TRBV5-1 and TRBJ1-1; 12 bases map to TRBD1. Germline values: CDR1 SGHRS, CDR2 YFSETQ. This CDR3 spans 18 amino acids. V was clipped by 0 bases and J by 6 bases; unmatched bases: 12. The DNA of the CDR3 is TGCGCCAGCAGCTTGGTCTCGGGACAGGGGGCGAGTAGGCCTGAAGCTTTCTTT. It encodes CASSLVSGQGASRPEAFF.

The chain links TRBV9 to TRBJ1-6; unclear D gene. The CDR3 loop spans 12 amino acids. The V end lost 4 bases, the J end lost 10 bases, and 9 bases lay between the germline ends. Germline CDR1 and CDR2: SGDLS and YYNGEE. CDR3 DNA: TGTGCCAGCAGCTTACCGGGGTCACCCCTCCACTTT. It codes for CASSLPGSPLHF.

This clone was counted once. V usage is TRBV3-1 (or the pseudogene TRBV3-2) and J usage is TRBJ1-2, with 9 bases fitting TRBD1. The germline V gene has CDR1 LGHDT and CDR2 YNNKEL (reference sequence). CDR3 length: 14 amino acids. V dropped 1 base and J dropped 8; count of bases not matched to a gene: 5. DNA for the CDR3: TGTGCCAGCAGCCAAGGGGGACAGGGCCGGGGCTACACCTTC. Protein product: CASSQGGQGRGYTF.

CDR3 amino acids: CAAGMVTQGLAANYGYTF. The CDR3 nucleotides are TGTGCCGCCGGAATGGTCACACAGGGTTTGGCAGCTAACTATGGCTACACCTTC. The chain recombines TRBV7-4 with TRBJ1-2; tentatively, D is TRBD1 (6 bases). The CDR3 has 18 amino acids. CDR1 and CDR2 (germline): SGHVT, SQSDAQ. The V gene lost 11 bases and the J gene lost 0 bases, with 28 bases spanning the gap.

The J gene is TRBJ1-2, the V gene TRBV18; weak D call: TRBD1 (5 bases). The germline V and J ends were trimmed by 5 bases and 2 bases, with 9 bases remaining between them. The CDR3 runs to 13 residues. Germline CDR1 is KGHSH and CDR2 is LQKENI. CDR3 DNA sequence: TGTGCCAGCTCATCAGCAGGGAACTATGGCTACACCTTC. This gives the protein CASSSAGNYGYTF.